The 2 T cell receptor beta chains reported below all come from one sample, sequenced in a study of T cells in Graves' hyperthyroidism and ophthalmopathy. The CDR3 regions of TCR beta were amplified from RNA transcripts. The HTBI primer set was used in a first-round RT-PCR of the TCR CDR3. TCRdb re-called the multiplex PCR reads with MiXCR, one entry per CDR3 protein. The data show a few hundred thousand distinct CDR3 sequences, approximately 18% seen once. The sequenced material came from blood. The receptor source for this set is a young man with Graves' ophthalmopathy.

The table lists this clonotype with many counts. J is TRBJ1-2 and V is TRBV2, with 7 bases fitting TRBD1. The CDR3 runs to 15 residues. V trimming: 2 bases; J trimming: 4 bases; junction bases outside the gene matches: 7. Per the germline V gene, CDR1 is SNHLY and CDR2 is FYNNEI. The CDR3, as DNA: TGTGCCAGCAGTGAAATGGATCAGGGGGTCTATGGCTACACCTTC. Its protein is CASSEMDQGVYGYTF. The variable domain in full, completed from reference TRBV2 and TRBJ1-2, reads EPEVTQTPSHQVTQMGQEVILRCVPISNHLYFYWYRQILGQKVEFLVSFYNNEISEKSEIFDDQFSVERPDGSNFTLKIRSTKLEDSAMYFCASSEMDQGVYGYTFGSGTRLTVV.

This clonotype came up many times. The chain is built from TRBV28 and TRBJ1-2; 8 bases are shared with TRBD1. The V gene end was trimmed by 4 bases and the J gene end by 4 bases; junction bases not matched to a gene: 14. CDR1 and CDR2 from the germline V gene are MDHEN and SYDVKM. CDR3 length: 17 residues. The CDR3 sequence: CASSSSTPGQGAYGYTF. The CDR3 nucleotides read TGTGCCAGCAGTTCAAGTACCCCCGGACAGGGTGCCTATGGCTACACCTTC.